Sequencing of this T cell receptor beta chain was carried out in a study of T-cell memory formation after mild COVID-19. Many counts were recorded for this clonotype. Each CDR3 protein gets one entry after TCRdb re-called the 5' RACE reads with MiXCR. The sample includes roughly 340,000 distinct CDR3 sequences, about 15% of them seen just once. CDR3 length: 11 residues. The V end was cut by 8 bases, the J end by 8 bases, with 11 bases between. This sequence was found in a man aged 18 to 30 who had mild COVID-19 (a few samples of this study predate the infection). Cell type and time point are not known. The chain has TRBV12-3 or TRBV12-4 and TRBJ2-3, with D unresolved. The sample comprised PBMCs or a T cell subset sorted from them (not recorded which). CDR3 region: CASLSGSTQYF. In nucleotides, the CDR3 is TGTGCCAGCCTATCAGGAAGTACGCAGTATTTT.